The 5 T cell receptor beta chains in this list originate from one sample, sequenced in a study of Graves' ophthalmopathy and Graves' hyperthyroidism. Amplification from RNA transcripts yielded the TCR beta CDR3 regions. The workflow started with a first-round RT-PCR run with HTBI primers and then moved on to a second-round multiplex PCR. TCRdb reanalysed the multiplex PCR reads using MiXCR and keeps one entry per CDR3 protein. The top ten clones hold more than 9.5% of a sample with more than 1,000,000 distinct CDR3 sequences, 35% to 40% of them seen once. Input material: peripheral blood or thyroid tissue (not recorded which). Receptor source: an adult man with Graves' hyperthyroidism.

This clonotype was counted ten times or more. The chain is built from TRBV29-1 and TRBJ2-7; 7 positions match TRBD2. The CDR3 length is 14 residues. The junction had 8 bases not matched to a gene; V was cut back by 4 bases and J by 2 bases. Germline V CDR1 and CDR2: SQVTM, ANQGSEA. CDR3 DNA: TGCAGCGTTGGCGGGCGGGAGCTCACCTACGAGCAGTACTTC. Protein product: CSVGGRELTYEQYF.

This clonotype was observed a handful of times. The chain employs TRBV19 and TRBJ2-7, with a possible D match to TRBD1 (6 bases). V was shortened by 4 bases and J by 4 bases, with 14 bases between the two germline ends. The CDR3 covers 14 residues. Germline CDR1 and CDR2: LNHDA and SQIVND (reference sequence). This CDR3 reads CASSTGVGLYEQYF. CDR3 sequence (DNA): TGTGCCAGTAGTACAGGGGTCGGTCTGTACGAGCAGTACTTC.

The V gene is TRBV15, the J gene TRBJ1-5; 8 bases are shared with TRBD1. The CDR3 runs to 17 residues. The V and J ends lost 2 bases and 7 bases, in that order; junction bases with no gene match: 13. CDR1 is LNHNV, CDR2 YYDKDF, per germline (reference sequence). CDR3 sequence (DNA): TGTGCCACCAGCAGATCGACAGGGGAGAGGGCAACCCAGCCCCAGCATTTT. Amino acid sequence: CATSRSTGERATQPQHF.

Only a few counts were recorded for this clonotype. The J gene is TRBJ1-5, the V gene TRBV4-1, with 7 bases fitting TRBD1. The CDR3 has 17 residues. The V gene end was trimmed by 0 bases and the J gene end by 6 bases; junction bases not matched to a gene: 11. Germline CDR1 is MGHRA and CDR2 is YSYEKL. The CDR3 protein is CASSQDLGRGVIQPQHF. The CDR3 DNA is TGCGCCAGCAGCCAAGATCTGGGCAGGGGGGTAATTCAGCCCCAGCATTTT.

This clonotype was observed many times. This chain connects TRBV5-1 to TRBJ2-7, with no clear D. This CDR3 has 12 amino acids. From germline, CDR1 is SGHRS and CDR2 YFSETQ. The V and J ends lost 3 bases and 5 bases respectively, with 9 bases between them. In DNA form, the CDR3 reads TGCGCCAGCAGCTCGGAACTGGACGAGCAGTACTTC. It codes for CASSSELDEQYF. The full variable domain, in which reference TRBV5-1 and TRBJ2-7 provide the parts outside the CDR3, is KAGVTQTPRYLIKTRGQQVTLSCSPISGHRSVSWYQQTPGQGLQFLFEYFSETQRNKGNFPGRFSGRQFSNSRSEMNVSTLELGDSALYLCASSSELDEQYFGPGTRLTVT.